The present TCR beta chain was sequenced within a study of vaccination and CD4 T cells after COVID-19. About the study: The study sampled a few convalescent patients at day 14 and again at days 161 to 241 post-vaccination. Study conclusions and caveats: Only post-vaccination samples contained a median approximately 84% of the reactive clones in convalescent patients.

Time point here: late sampling 161 to 241 days after vaccination in a few convalescent patients. Stated treatment: roughly ten-day PBMC culture with coronavirus spike peptide pools or control peptides (ViraFEST assay). March to December 2020 was the span of positive PCR dates, which predated US Alpha, Beta and Delta variants. Cultures used two million PBMCs per well, around 11 IU/ml IL-2 and about 10 ug/ml peptides. This clonotype was found a few times. Its antigen remains unknown. Cultured CD4+ T cell DNA was sequenced using the Oncomine TCR Beta short-read assay. One entry per CDR3 protein results from TCRdb running MiXCR on the PCR reads. The table shows about 25,000 distinct CDR3 sequences, with 36% occurring only once. The sample here was CD4+ T cells from blood, cultured in vitro, taken about 7 months after SARS-CoV-2 vaccination. This clonotype originated in a human donor who had recovered from COVID-19.

CDR3 sequence reads: CASSPQTGGLFLQTQYF. The CDR3 DNA follows: TGTGCCAGCAGCCCACAAACGGGAGGGCTGTTTTTGCAGACCCAGTACTTC. This chain uses TRBV7-8 with TRBJ2-5; TRBD2 aligns across 8 bases. This CDR3 comprises 17 residues. V was pared by 5 bases and J by 6 bases, with 17 bases of the junction left unmatched. Germline lookup yields CDR1 SGHVS and CDR2 FQNEAQ.